The entry below describes one T cell receptor (beta chain). Its antigen remains unidentified. One base away lies a much larger clone, so this may be a sequencing read error. Other DNA sequences in the same sample also yield this CDR3. The germline V gene encodes CDR1 SNHLY and CDR2 FYNNEI. From the cysteine through the phenylalanine, the CDR3 covers 14 amino acids. Just CDR3 DNA is preserved here, 42 bases in frame from base 1. V and J lose 4 bases and 4 bases, and a span of 13 bases separates them. The donors were healthy, HIV-negative adults with no recently reported acute infections or vaccinations. All donors were Caucasian adults living in Nashville, Tennessee, USA. Magnetic negative selection was used to enrich CD4+ T cells, after which naive cells were positively selected on CD45RA and the negative fraction became the memory subset. Blood was collected by leukapheresis, and PBMCs were isolated by Ficoll-Histopaque density gradient centrifugation and then cryopreserved in liquid nitrogen vapor phase. Analytical flow cytometry was used to check the purity and quantity of each magnetically sorted T cell population. From each sorted fraction, genomic DNA was isolated and quantified by UV absorbance on a Nanodrop 2000c.

The data originate from a study of shared clonotypes between healthy human individuals (dated by TCRdb to the early 2020s). The study in broad terms: The cohort included three men and a couple of women between 18 and 49 years of age. Between about 0.85 and 9.5 billion PBMCs per donor were obtained by leukapheresis. For each donor, CD4 naive and CD4 memory were each given three plates, CD8 naive was given two plates, and CD8 memory was given one plate. Blood TCR repertoires of roughly five healthy adults were deeply sequenced to estimate repertoire size and the extent of clonotype sharing between individuals. To increase sequencing depth and limit assay-specific biases, different laboratories used diverse techniques to prepare libraries and sequence TCR repertoires. Study-wide findings and limitations: Only blood was sampled, and tissue TCR repertoires likely differ from those in blood. Larger estimated clonotype richness was generally found for naive subsets than for memory subsets. When a few donors were compared, the shared fraction of clonotypes was around 5% for naive CD4, 3.5% to 4% for naive CD8, 2.3% for memory CD4, and 0.4% for memory CD8. The genetic and exposure-history diversity represented was limited by the small number of donors. Higher generation probabilities were observed for clonotypes shared by all four sorted-subset donors than for non-shared clonotypes. Pairwise subsampling led to the expectation that sequencing depth would affect the degree of clonotype sharing among donors. Incomplete sequencing was indicated by rarefaction of sorted-subset datasets, despite the large sequencing depth.

Using the deep immunoSEQ assay, TCR CDR3 regions were amplified from genomic DNA by multiplex PCR. Extracted genomic DNA from each cell subset was distributed evenly across all wells of several immunoSEQ 96-well plates, and each plate was treated as a replicate. For sorted subsets, 150 to 200 ng genomic DNA, equal to approximately 30,000 T cell genomes, was loaded into each replicate PCR. The purified libraries were quantified using a Qubit 3.0 fluorometer, sized with a Bioanalyzer 2100, and then quantified again using the KAPA Library Quantification kit. Each immunoSEQ 96-well plate was sequenced on its own single-read 150-cycle Illumina NextSeq 550 flow cell. The paper's processing steps were these. The immunoSEQ output contained only junctional sequences without quality scores, so filtering could not match that applied to full-length reads. Sequences were annotated with PyIR, a Python wrapper for IgBLAST v1.9, and V/J genes and CDR3 were assigned using IMGT germline references. Reads with weak V/J assignments (E-value above 1e-6), missing CDR3, stop codons, out-of-frame junctions, or ambiguous translated residues were removed. A V3J clonotype was defined by an identical inferred V gene, J gene, and CDR3 amino acid sequence. To compute the percentage overlap between repertoires, the number of shared unique clonotypes was divided by the size of the smaller repertoire. Three approaches were used to assess repertoire richness: RTK rarefaction, the Chao1 estimator, and Recon v2.1 estimates of unobserved clonotypes. For all TCRbeta clonotypes obtained by the gDNA method from a few donors, generation probabilities were computed with OLGA. The table was pulled from immuneACCESS by TCRdb, which kept in-frame rearrangements only. Such tables lose some clones; where checked, under half of the loss comes from unresolved V genes, and the rest has no known cause. V, J and clone size derive from that table, while D and trimming were established from the DNA sequence. The sample data list about 1 million clones, and about 77% of these were observed just once. The ten largest make up nearly 1.5% of the sample.

The sample consisted of memory CD4+ T cells sorted from blood. The label giving this sample's cell subset or site can be read as: CD45RA-negative fraction. The sequence was collected from a man aged 18 to 30 in good health. The chain was built from TRBV2 and TRBJ1-2; the D gene cannot be named for sure. In nucleotide form, the sequence is TGTGCCAGCAGTGTACGTGGATCGGGCTATGGCTACACCTTC. The encoded protein is CASSVRGSGYGYTF.